Listed below are T cell receptor beta chains from one sample, sequenced in a study of blood T cell repertoires in COVID-19. Profiling relied on immunoSEQ multiplex PCR, and the TCRdb table lists in-frame clones only, not all of them. The repertoire holds some 390,000 clones, with about 87% as singletons. The source material was peripheral blood. Every receptor here comes from a human donor in a cohort sampled during active COVID-19. Both conserved end residues are part of each CDR3. D genes are given only for firm matches. Not all rows give a size; the values are once, few, many and, for expanded clones, a class.

cdr3_nt: TGTGCCAGCAGTTTGATGGCTAGCGGGAGCTTCTATGAGCAGTTCTTC; cdr3_aa: CASSLMASGSFYEQFF; j_call: TRBJ2-1; clone_size: NA; d_call: TRBD2; v_call: TRBV28
cdr3_nt: TGTGCCAGCAGCTTTGGCGGGAACACCGGGGAGCTGTTTTTT; cdr3_aa: CASSFGGNTGELFF; j_call: TRBJ2-2; clone_size: NA; d_call: NA; v_call: TRBV7-9
cdr3_nt: TGTGCCAGCAGTTCCAACCCCCGAGGTCCCCAGCATTTT; cdr3_aa: CASSSNPRGPQHF; j_call: TRBJ1-5; clone_size: NA; d_call: NA; v_call: TRBV12-3/TRBV12-4
cdr3_nt: TGTGCCAGCCCCGGGATGAACACTGAAGCTTTCTTT; cdr3_aa: CASPGMNTEAFF; j_call: TRBJ1-1; clone_size: NA; d_call: NA; v_call: TRBV19
cdr3_nt: TGCGCCAGCCAGCGGGCGGGGTCTAGCACAGATACGCAGTATTTT; cdr3_aa: CASQRAGSSTDTQYF; j_call: TRBJ2-3; clone_size: NA; d_call: NA; v_call: TRBV4-1
cdr3_nt: TGCAGTGCTAGTTTGCGGAGCTATGGCTACACCTTC; cdr3_aa: CSASLRSYGYTF; j_call: TRBJ1-2; clone_size: NA; d_call: NA; v_call: TRBV20-1
cdr3_nt: TGTGCCAGCAGCTTAGCTAGCGAAGATACGCAGTATTTT; cdr3_aa: CASSLASEDTQYF; j_call: TRBJ2-3; clone_size: NA; d_call: NA; v_call: TRBV7-3
cdr3_nt: TGTGCCAGCAGCGTAGATTCAGGGCTAGGCTACGAGCAGTACTTC; cdr3_aa: CASSVDSGLGYEQYF; j_call: TRBJ2-7; clone_size: NA; d_call: NA; v_call: TRBV9
cdr3_nt: TGTGCCAGCAGCCAAGCGTTTGCAGATACGCAGTATTTT; cdr3_aa: CASSQAFADTQYF; j_call: TRBJ2-3; clone_size: few; d_call: NA; v_call: TRBV3-1/TRBV3-2
cdr3_nt: TGTGCCAGTACCCTGCCGACAGGGCCCATCACCGGGGAGCTGTTTTTT; cdr3_aa: CASTLPTGPITGELFF; j_call: TRBJ2-2; clone_size: NA; d_call: TRBD1; v_call: TRBV19
cdr3_nt: TGTGCCAGCAGCCCCGGACTAGCGGGAGGGACAGATACGCAGTATTTT; cdr3_aa: CASSPGLAGGTDTQYF; j_call: TRBJ2-3; clone_size: NA; d_call: TRBD2; v_call: TRBV7-3
cdr3_nt: TGTGCCAGCAGCTCGCGCGGACAGGGTGGCTACGAGCAGTACTTC; cdr3_aa: CASSSRGQGGYEQYF; j_call: TRBJ2-7; clone_size: NA; d_call: TRBD1; v_call: TRBV7-9
cdr3_nt: TGTGCCAGCAGCGCTACAGGTGACTCTGGAAACACCATATATTTT; cdr3_aa: CASSATGDSGNTIYF; j_call: TRBJ1-3; clone_size: NA; d_call: NA; v_call: TRBV9
cdr3_nt: TGTGCCAGTACTCGACGCCGGGACAGGGCCCCTTTTGGCTACACCTTC; cdr3_aa: CASTRRRDRAPFGYTF; j_call: TRBJ1-2; clone_size: NA; d_call: TRBD1; v_call: TRBV19
cdr3_nt: TGTGCCAGCAGCGGGGGACTAGCCTCCTACGAGCAGTACTTC; cdr3_aa: CASSGGLASYEQYF; j_call: TRBJ2-7; clone_size: NA; d_call: TRBD2; v_call: TRBV9
cdr3_nt: TGTGCCAGTAGTATTAACAGGGGGAGTGAAGCTTTCTTT; cdr3_aa: CASSINRGSEAFF; j_call: TRBJ1-1; clone_size: NA; d_call: TRBD1; v_call: TRBV19
cdr3_nt: TGTGCCAGCAGCGAGACAGGGTACACTGAAGCTTTCTTT; cdr3_aa: CASSETGYTEAFF; j_call: TRBJ1-1; clone_size: NA; d_call: TRBD1; v_call: TRBV9
cdr3_nt: TGTGCCAGCAGTTTATTTCCGGGACAGGGACAAGAGACCCAGTACTTC; cdr3_aa: CASSLFPGQGQETQYF; j_call: TRBJ2-5; clone_size: once; d_call: TRBD1; v_call: TRBV27
cdr3_nt: TGTGCCAGCAGTTACTCGCCAGAATACAATGAGCAGTTCTTC; cdr3_aa: CASSYSPEYNEQFF; j_call: TRBJ2-1; clone_size: once; d_call: NA; v_call: TRBV6-5
cdr3_nt: TGTGCCAGCAGTATCAGGGGAAACACTGAAGCTTTCTTT; cdr3_aa: CASSIRGNTEAFF; j_call: TRBJ1-1; clone_size: NA; d_call: NA; v_call: TRBV27
cdr3_nt: TGCGCCAGCAGGGCGGACAAGAACACTGAAGCTTTCTTT; cdr3_aa: CASRADKNTEAFF; j_call: TRBJ1-1; clone_size: NA; d_call: NA; v_call: TRBV10-1
cdr3_nt: TGTGCCAGCAGCTTCTCCAGGGGGGAGTATCAGCCCCAGCATTTT; cdr3_aa: CASSFSRGEYQPQHF; j_call: TRBJ1-5; clone_size: NA; d_call: TRBD1; v_call: TRBV7-2
cdr3_nt: TGTGCCAGCAGTTTAGGGGGGGATAATAGTAACTATGGCTACACCTTC; cdr3_aa: CASSLGGDNSNYGYTF; j_call: TRBJ1-2; clone_size: NA; d_call: NA; v_call: TRBV4-2
cdr3_nt: TGTGCCAGCAGTGAAGAGGAGACTAGCGGGAGGTGGAATACGCAGTATTTT; cdr3_aa: CASSEEETSGRWNTQYF; j_call: TRBJ2-3; clone_size: once; d_call: TRBD2; v_call: TRBV6-1
cdr3_nt: TGTGCCAAGCAGGCTTCCGGGACAGGGATGAGCTGCGAGCAGTACTTC; cdr3_aa: CAKQASGTGMSCEQYF; j_call: TRBJ2-7; clone_size: NA; d_call: TRBD1; v_call: TRBV13
cdr3_nt: TGTGCCAGTAGCCTCGACAGGGGACACCACAATGAGCAGTTCTTC; cdr3_aa: CASSLDRGHHNEQFF; j_call: TRBJ2-1; clone_size: once; d_call: TRBD1; v_call: TRBV19
cdr3_nt: TGTGCCAGCAGCGACCCAGGTGGGGGGGCGCGATATGGCTACACCTTC; cdr3_aa: CASSDPGGGARYGYTF; j_call: TRBJ1-2; clone_size: NA; d_call: NA; v_call: TRBV7-2
cdr3_nt: TGTGCCAGCAGTTTACATTTCGGGAGCGCCTACGAGCAGTACTTC; cdr3_aa: CASSLHFGSAYEQYF; j_call: TRBJ2-7; clone_size: NA; d_call: NA; v_call: TRBV28
cdr3_nt: TGTGCCAGCAGCTTGGCCGGGATAGCGGGGGTCAACACCGGGGAGCTGTTTTTT; cdr3_aa: CASSLAGIAGVNTGELFF; j_call: TRBJ2-2; clone_size: once; d_call: TRBD2; v_call: TRBV5-5
cdr3_nt: TGTGCCAGCTCACCGGGACAGGGGGCGAGAGATACGCAGTATTTT; cdr3_aa: CASSPGQGARDTQYF; j_call: TRBJ2-3; clone_size: once; d_call: TRBD1; v_call: TRBV18
cdr3_nt: TGCGCCAGCAGCTTGGGCGGACAGGACAAATCGTTATACTTC; cdr3_aa: CASSLGGQDKSLYF; j_call: TRBJ2-7; clone_size: NA; d_call: TRBD1; v_call: TRBV5-1
cdr3_nt: TGTGCCAGCAGCCTCACGGGTCTGAACACTGAAGCTTTCTTT; cdr3_aa: CASSLTGLNTEAFF; j_call: TRBJ1-1; clone_size: NA; d_call: NA; v_call: TRBV2
cdr3_nt: TGTGCCAGCAGCTCCACAGGGGGCGGTGAGCAGTTCTTC; cdr3_aa: CASSSTGGGEQFF; j_call: TRBJ2-1; clone_size: NA; d_call: TRBD1; v_call: TRBV13
cdr3_nt: TGTGCCAGCAGCCCATTGGGGCGCGACTATGGCTACACCTTC; cdr3_aa: CASSPLGRDYGYTF; j_call: TRBJ1-2; clone_size: NA; d_call: NA; v_call: TRBV14
cdr3_nt: TGTGCCAGCAGCAAAGTTGGAGACCCGACCGGGGAGCTGTTTTTT; cdr3_aa: CASSKVGDPTGELFF; j_call: TRBJ2-2; clone_size: NA; d_call: NA; v_call: TRBV21-1